A single sample gave rise to the 2 T cell receptor beta chains below, sequenced in a study of cytomegalovirus exposure and HLA in healthy donors. PCR used 60 Vbeta primers and 13 Jbeta primers. Repertoires were generated with immunoSEQ multiplex PCR, while TCRdb's copy carries only in-frame clones and drops some. Counted here are approximately 150,000 clones, 80% to 85% occurring once; the ten biggest clones make up 1.9%. The sample taken for sequencing was PBMCs. The receptor set was obtained from a human donor in good health.

DNA for the CDR3: TGTGCCAGCAGCCTTGGGGGGGACACAGATACGCAGTATTTT. Encoded protein: CASSLGGDTDTQYF. V gene TRBV5-4 combines with J gene TRBJ2-3, with 7 bases aligning to TRBD2. CDR1 and CDR2 (germline): SGHNT, YYREEE (reference sequence). V shed 4 bases and J 2 bases; nucleotides not matched to a gene: 4. The CDR3 runs to 14 residues.

This chain links TRBV6-6 with TRBJ2-2; 7 bases agree with TRBD1. This CDR3 contains 16 residues. Germline values: CDR1 MNHNY, CDR2 SVGAGI (reference sequence). Trimming took 3 bases from V and 4 from J; bases not matched to a gene: 8. CDR3 sequence: CASSYGPGQITGELFF. CDR3 in DNA: TGTGCCAGCAGTTATGGACCGGGACAGATCACCGGGGAGCTGTTTTTT.